This T cell receptor beta chain is drawn from a study of blood T cell repertoires in COVID-19 (TCRdb year 2020). With respect to the entire study: Collaborator samples came from the United States, Italy and Spain and covered acute and convalescent phases of COVID-19. Where available, HLA class I and class II types were taken from metadata supplied by the sample provider and were not determined by assay-based typing. Sample metadata almost always included a de-identified subject ID, COVID-19 status, age in years and sex. The samples were drawn from the first 160 participants of the ongoing ImmuneRACE study and from 1,200 or so subjects provided by 6 global collaborators. The dataset comprised deeply sampled blood TCRbeta repertoires from subjects exposed to, actively infected with, or recovered from COVID-19. The repertoires were released in a freely available public database meant as a resource for research on the immune response to SARS-CoV-2. The material from the prospective study consisted of cDNA or gDNA derived from T cells, B-cell-depleted T cells, or PBMCs. What the work shows at the level of the full study, not this receptor alone: The quantity of clinical and demographic metadata differed by source and by participant and was supplied without curation.

Each collaborating institution followed its own protocols to collect whole blood in K2EDTA tubes. Collaborator samples were shipped for TCRbeta analysis as frozen whole blood, isolated PBMCs, or DNA extracted from either sample type. TCRbeta CDR3 regions were amplified from genomic DNA using the immunoSEQ Assay, a bias-controlled multiplex PCR. The authors' pipeline ran thus. Nucleated cell counts per sample were estimated from amplification of reference gene primers within the assay. To quantify the absolute abundance of each unique TCRbeta CDR3 rearrangement, sequence reads were collapsed and filtered. For each sample, productive Simpson clonality was calculated by taking the square root of Simpson's diversity index across productive rearrangements. This immuneACCESS table, as held by TCRdb, lists in-frame sequences with V and J called but not all clones. Of the missing ones, under half trace to an unresolved V gene in checked studies; the others have no known cause. V and J calls and clone size are those listed in that table; D and trimming were worked out from the DNA. The sample yields tens of thousands of clones; roughly 88% were counted once. Approximately 5% of the sample comes from the top ten.

The CDR3 spans 13 residues, from the cysteine through the phenylalanine. The retained sequence is limited to the CDR3, 39 bases, with the frame set at the first base. Trimming removed 5 bases from V and 3 bases from J, leaving 10 bases between the germline ends. As encoded in the germline V gene (reference sequence), CDR1 is LNHDA while CDR2 is SQIVND. Concerning this clone itself: What this receptor recognizes is not known. No much larger clonotype is one base removed from it; base qualities were not supplied.

The sequence was obtained from a man between 45 and 60 years old with active COVID-19. Sequenced input: peripheral blood. The chain is assembled from TRBV19 and TRBJ2-5, and TRBD2 may be the D gene, going by 5 matching bases. The nucleotides read TGTGCCAGTAGTCCCGAGGGAAAAGAGACCCAGTACTTC. Its amino acids are CASSPEGKETQYF.